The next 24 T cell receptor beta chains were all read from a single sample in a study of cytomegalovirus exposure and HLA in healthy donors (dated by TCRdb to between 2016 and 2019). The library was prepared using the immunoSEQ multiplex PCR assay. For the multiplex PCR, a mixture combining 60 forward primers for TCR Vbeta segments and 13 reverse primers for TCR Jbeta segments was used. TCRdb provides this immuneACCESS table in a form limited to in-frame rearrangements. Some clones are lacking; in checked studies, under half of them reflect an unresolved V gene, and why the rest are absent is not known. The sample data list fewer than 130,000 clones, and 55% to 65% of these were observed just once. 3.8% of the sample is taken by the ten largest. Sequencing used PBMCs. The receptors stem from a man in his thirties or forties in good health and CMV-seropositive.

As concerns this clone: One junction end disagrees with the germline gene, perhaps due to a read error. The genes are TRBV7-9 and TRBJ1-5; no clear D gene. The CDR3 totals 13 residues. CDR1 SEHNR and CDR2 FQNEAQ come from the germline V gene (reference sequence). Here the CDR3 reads CSSSYTINQPQHF. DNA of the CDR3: TGTTCCAGCAGCTACACAATCAATCAGCCCCAGCATTTT.

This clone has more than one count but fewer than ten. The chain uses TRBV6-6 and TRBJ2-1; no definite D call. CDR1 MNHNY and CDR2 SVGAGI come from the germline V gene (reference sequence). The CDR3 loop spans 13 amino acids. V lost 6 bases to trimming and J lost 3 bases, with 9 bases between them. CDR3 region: CASSSAFYNEQFF. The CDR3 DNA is TGTGCCAGCAGCTCAGCGTTCTACAATGAGCAGTTCTTC.

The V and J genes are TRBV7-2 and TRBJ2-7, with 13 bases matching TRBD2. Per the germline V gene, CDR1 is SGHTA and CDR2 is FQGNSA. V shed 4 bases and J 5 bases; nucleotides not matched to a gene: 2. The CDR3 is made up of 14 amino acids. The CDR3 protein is CASSSGLAGNEQYF. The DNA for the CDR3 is TGTGCCAGCAGCTCGGGACTAGCGGGGAACGAGCAGTACTTC.

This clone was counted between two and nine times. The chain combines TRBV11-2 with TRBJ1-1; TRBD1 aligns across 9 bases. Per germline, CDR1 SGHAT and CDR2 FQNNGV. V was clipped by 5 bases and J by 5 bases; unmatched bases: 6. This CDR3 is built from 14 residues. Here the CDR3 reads CASSPDRGVTEAFF. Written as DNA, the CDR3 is TGTGCCAGCAGCCCGGACAGGGGTGTTACTGAAGCTTTCTTT.

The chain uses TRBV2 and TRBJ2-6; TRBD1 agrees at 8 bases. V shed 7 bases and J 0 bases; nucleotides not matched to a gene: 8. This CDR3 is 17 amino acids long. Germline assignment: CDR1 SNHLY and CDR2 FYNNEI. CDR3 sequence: CASKPGQVASGANVLTF. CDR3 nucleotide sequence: TGTGCCAGCAAACCGGGACAGGTAGCCTCTGGGGCCAACGTCCTGACTTTC.

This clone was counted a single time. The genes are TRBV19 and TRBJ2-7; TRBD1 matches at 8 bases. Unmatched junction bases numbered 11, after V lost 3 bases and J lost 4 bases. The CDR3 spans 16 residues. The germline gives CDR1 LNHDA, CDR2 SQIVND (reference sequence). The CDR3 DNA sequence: TGTGCCAGTAGTATTCAGGGGGCCCTGCTAAGTTACGAGCAGTACTTC. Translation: CASSIQGALLSYEQYF.

DNA of the CDR3: TGTGCCAGCAGCTACAGCCAGGGGGGACAGCCCCAGCATTTT. It is translated as CASSYSQGGQPQHF. J is TRBJ1-5 and V is TRBV7-9; 7 positions match TRBD1. The germline CDR1 and CDR2 sequences are SEHNR and FQNEAQ (reference sequence). Unmatched junction bases numbered 7, after V lost 4 bases and J lost 7 bases. The CDR3 covers 14 residues.

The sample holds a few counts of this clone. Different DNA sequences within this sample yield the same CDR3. The CDR3 here is CASSLTGGGLEQYF. In DNA form, the CDR3 reads TGCGCCAGCAGCCTGACAGGGGGCGGCCTCGAGCAGTACTTC. V is TRBV5-1 and J is TRBJ2-7; 10 bases map to TRBD1. With 4 bases clipped from V and 6 bases from J, the junction kept 7 bases outside the gene matches. Germline V gives CDR1 SGHRS, CDR2 YFSETQ. CDR3 length equals 14 residues.

The DNA for the CDR3 is TGTGCCACACAGGGGGCTGACTACGAGCAGTACTTC. Amino acid sequence: CATQGADYEQYF. The chain is built from TRBV6-5 and TRBJ2-7, with 9 bases aligning to TRBD1. The ends lost 10 bases at V and 3 bases at J; junction bases unmatched: 4. This CDR3 contains 12 residues. Germline V gives CDR1 MNHEY, CDR2 SVGAGI.

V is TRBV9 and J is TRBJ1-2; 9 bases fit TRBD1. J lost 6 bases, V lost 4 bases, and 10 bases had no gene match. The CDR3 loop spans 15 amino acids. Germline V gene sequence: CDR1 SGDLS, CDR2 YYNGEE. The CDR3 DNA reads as TGTGCCAGCAGCTTATCGACAGGGGGGTCTCATGGCTACACCTTC. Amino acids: CASSLSTGGSHGYTF.

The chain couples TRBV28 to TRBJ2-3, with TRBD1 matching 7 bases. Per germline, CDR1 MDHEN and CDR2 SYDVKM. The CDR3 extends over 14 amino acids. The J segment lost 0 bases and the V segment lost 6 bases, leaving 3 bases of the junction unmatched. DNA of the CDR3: TGTGCCAGCAGGAACAGGGGAAGCACAGATACGCAGTATTTT. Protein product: CASRNRGSTDTQYF.

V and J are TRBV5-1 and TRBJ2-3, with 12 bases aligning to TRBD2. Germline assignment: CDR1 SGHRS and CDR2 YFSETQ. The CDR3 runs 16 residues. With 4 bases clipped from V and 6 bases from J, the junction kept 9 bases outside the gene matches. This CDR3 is CASSIGLAGLIDTQYF. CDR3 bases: TGCGCCAGCAGCATAGGACTAGCGGGGCTGATTGATACGCAGTATTTT.

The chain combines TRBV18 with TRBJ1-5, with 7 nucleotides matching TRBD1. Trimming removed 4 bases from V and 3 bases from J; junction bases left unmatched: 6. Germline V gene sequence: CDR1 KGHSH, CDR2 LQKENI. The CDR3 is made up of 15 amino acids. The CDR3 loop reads CASSLGQSDNQPQHF. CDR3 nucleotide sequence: TGTGCCAGCTCACTGGGACAGTCGGACAATCAGCCCCAGCATTTT.

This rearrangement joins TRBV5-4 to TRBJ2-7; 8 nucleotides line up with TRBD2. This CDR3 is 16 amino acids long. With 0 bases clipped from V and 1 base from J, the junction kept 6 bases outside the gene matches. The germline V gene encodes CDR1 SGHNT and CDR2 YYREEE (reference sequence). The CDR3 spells CASSLDRGGPSYEQYF. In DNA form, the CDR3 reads TGTGCCAGCAGCTTGGATCGGGGGGGACCATCCTACGAGCAGTACTTC.

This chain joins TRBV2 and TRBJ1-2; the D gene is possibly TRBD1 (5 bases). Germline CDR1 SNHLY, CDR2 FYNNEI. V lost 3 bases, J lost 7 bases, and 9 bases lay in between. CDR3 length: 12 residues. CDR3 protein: CASSERRAGYTF. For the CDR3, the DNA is TGTGCCAGCAGTGAGCGCAGGGCTGGCTACACCTTC.

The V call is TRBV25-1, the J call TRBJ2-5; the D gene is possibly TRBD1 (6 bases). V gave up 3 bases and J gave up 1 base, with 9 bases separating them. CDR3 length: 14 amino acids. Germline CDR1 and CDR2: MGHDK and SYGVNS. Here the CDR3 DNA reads TGTGCCAGCAGTGAGGGCAGGGGCCAAGAGACCCAGTACTTC. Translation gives CASSEGRGQETQYF.

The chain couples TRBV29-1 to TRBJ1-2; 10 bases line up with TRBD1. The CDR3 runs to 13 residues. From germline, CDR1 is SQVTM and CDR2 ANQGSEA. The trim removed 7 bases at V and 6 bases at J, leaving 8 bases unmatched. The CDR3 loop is CSAMTGGRHGYTF. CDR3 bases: TGCAGCGCCATGACAGGGGGCAGGCATGGCTACACCTTC.

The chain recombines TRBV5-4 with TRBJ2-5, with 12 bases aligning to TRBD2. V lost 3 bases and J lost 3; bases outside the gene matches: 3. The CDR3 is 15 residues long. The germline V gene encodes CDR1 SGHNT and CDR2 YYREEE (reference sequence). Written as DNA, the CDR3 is TGTGCCAGCAGCTCTCGACTAGCGGGGGAAGAGACCCAGTACTTC. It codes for CASSSRLAGEETQYF.

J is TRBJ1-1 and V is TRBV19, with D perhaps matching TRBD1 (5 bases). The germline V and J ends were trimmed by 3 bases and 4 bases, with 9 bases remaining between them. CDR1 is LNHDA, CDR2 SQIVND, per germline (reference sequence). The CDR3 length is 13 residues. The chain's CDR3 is CASSMGTFTEAFF. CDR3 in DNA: TGTGCCAGTAGTATGGGGACTTTCACTGAAGCTTTCTTT.

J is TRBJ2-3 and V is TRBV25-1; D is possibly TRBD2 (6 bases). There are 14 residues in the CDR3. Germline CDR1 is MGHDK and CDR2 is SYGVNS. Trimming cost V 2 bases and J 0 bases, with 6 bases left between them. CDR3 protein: CASSELASTDTQYF. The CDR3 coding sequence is TGTGCCAGCAGTGAACTAGCGAGCACAGATACGCAGTATTTT. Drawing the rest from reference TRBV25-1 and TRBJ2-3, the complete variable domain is EADIYQTPRYLVIGTGKKITLECSQTMGHDKMYWYQQDPGMELHLIHYSYGVNSTEKGDLSSESTVSRIRTEHFPLTLESARPSHTSQYLCASSELASTDTQYFGPGTRLTVL.

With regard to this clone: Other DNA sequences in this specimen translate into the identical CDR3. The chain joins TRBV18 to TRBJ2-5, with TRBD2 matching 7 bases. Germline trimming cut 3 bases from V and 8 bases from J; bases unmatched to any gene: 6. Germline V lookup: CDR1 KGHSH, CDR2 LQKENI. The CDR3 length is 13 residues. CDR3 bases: TGTGCCAGCTCACCGGGACTATCTGAAACCCAGTACTTC. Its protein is CASSPGLSETQYF.

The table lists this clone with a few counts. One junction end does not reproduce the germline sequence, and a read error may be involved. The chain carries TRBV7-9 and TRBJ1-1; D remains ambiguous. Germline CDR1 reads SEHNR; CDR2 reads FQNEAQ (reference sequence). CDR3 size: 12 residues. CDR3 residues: CSSGRGEESPFF. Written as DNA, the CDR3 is TGTTCCAGCGGACGTGGGGAGGAGTCGCCTTTCTTT.

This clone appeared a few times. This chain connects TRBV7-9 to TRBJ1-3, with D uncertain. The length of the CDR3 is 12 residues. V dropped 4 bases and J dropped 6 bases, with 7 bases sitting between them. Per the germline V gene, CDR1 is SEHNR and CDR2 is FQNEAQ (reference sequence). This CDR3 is CASSSTANTIYF. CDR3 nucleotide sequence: TGTGCCAGCAGCTCCACTGCAAACACCATATATTTT.

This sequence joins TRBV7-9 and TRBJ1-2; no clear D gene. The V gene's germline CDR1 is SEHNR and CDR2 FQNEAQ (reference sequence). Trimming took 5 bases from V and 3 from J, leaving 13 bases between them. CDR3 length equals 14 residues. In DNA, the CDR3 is TGTGCCAGCAGCCCAGCGACGGCCTACTATGGCTACACCTTC. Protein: CASSPATAYYGYTF.